What follows are 27 T cell receptor beta chains derived from one specimen sequenced in a study of T-cell memory formation after mild COVID-19. Via MiXCR, TCRdb re-called the 5' RACE reads, giving one row per CDR3 protein. Of some 100,000 distinct CDR3 sequences detected, approximately 10% appear once; the ten largest clones hold more than 35%. Sequences were obtained from PBMCs or a T cell subset sorted from them (not recorded which). The receptors come from a man between 18 and 29 years old who had mild COVID-19 (a few samples of this study predate the infection). Cell type and time point are not known.

The chain has TRBV19 and TRBJ2-5, with D possibly being TRBD2 (5 bases). Germline assignment: CDR1 LNHDA and CDR2 SQIVND (reference sequence). Trimming removed 6 bases at V and 3 bases at J, with 17 bases between. This CDR3 has 15 amino acids. CDR3 region: CASSPLRYSEETQYF. CDR3 coding DNA: TGTGCCAGTAGCCCGTTGCGGTATAGCGAAGAGACCCAGTACTTC.

This clonotype was found many times. This chain links TRBV12-5 with TRBJ1-2; 8 nucleotides match TRBD1. CDR1 and CDR2 (germline): LGHNT, FRNRAP. The ends lost 1 base at V and 1 base at J; junction bases unmatched: 5. The CDR3 runs 16 residues. CDR3 nucleotide sequence: TGTGCTAGTGGTTTGGACATGGACAGGGATAACTATGGCTACACCTTC. It codes for CASGLDMDRDNYGYTF.

This clonotype was detected ten times or more. The chain combines TRBV5-1 with TRBJ1-1; D unresolved. V was trimmed by 4 bases and J by 1 base, leaving 17 bases between them. This CDR3 contains 16 residues. Germline V gene lookup returns CDR1 SGHRS and CDR2 YFSETQ. CDR3 nucleotides: TGCGCCAGCAGCCCCCCGTCCACATTACGGAACACTGAAGCTTTCTTT. Protein sequence: CASSPPSTLRNTEAFF.

The J gene is TRBJ2-3, the V gene TRBV9, with unresolved D. This CDR3 has 13 residues. Germline loops: CDR1 SGDLS, CDR2 YYNGEE. V gave up 0 bases and J gave up 0 bases, with 2 bases separating them. The CDR3 nucleotides are TGTGCCAGCAGCGTAGTGAGCACAGATACGCAGTATTTT. This sequence encodes CASSVVSTDTQYF. The complete variable domain, with remaining parts taken from reference TRBV9 and TRBJ2-3, reads DSGVTQTPKHLITATGQRVTLRCSPRSGDLSVYWYQQSLDQGLQFLIQYYNGEERAKGNILERFSAQQFPDLHSELNLSSLELGDSALYFCASSVVSTDTQYFGPGTRLTVL.

The table lists this clonotype with many counts. The chain uses TRBV5-1 and TRBJ2-1; 10 bases line up with TRBD2. Losses at the gene ends were 2 bases for V and 5 bases for J; bases not matched to a gene: 4. Germline CDR1 reads SGHRS; CDR2 reads YFSETQ. The CDR3 loop spans 15 amino acids. The CDR3 coding sequence is TGCGCCAGCAGCTTTTGGACTAGCGGAGACAATGAGCAGTTCTTC. This encodes CASSFWTSGDNEQFF.

Only a few counts were recorded for this clonotype. V and J are TRBV10-3 and TRBJ1-1; no reliable D call. V shed 4 bases and J shed 6 bases, with 6 bases lying between them. The CDR3 is made up of 11 amino acids. In germline, CDR1 is ENHRY, CDR2 SYGVKD. In DNA form, the CDR3 reads TGTGCCATCAGTGTAGGGTCTGAAGCTTTCTTT. It encodes CAISVGSEAFF.

The genes are TRBV9 and TRBJ2-3; D may be TRBD2 (7 bases). The V end lost 4 bases, the J end lost 2 bases, and 17 bases lay between the germline ends. CDR3 length: 16 residues. In germline, CDR1 is SGDLS, CDR2 YYNGEE. The CDR3 is CASSPPPGGPTDTQYF. In DNA, the CDR3 is TGTGCCAGCAGCCCGCCCCCCGGGGGGCCCACAGATACGCAGTATTTT.

Only a few counts were recorded for this clonotype. V gene TRBV29-1 combines with J gene TRBJ1-5; D is possibly TRBD1 (5 bases). Per germline, CDR1 SQVTM and CDR2 ANQGSEA. CDR3 size: 12 residues. V gave up 0 bases and J gave up 6 bases, with 6 bases separating them. In DNA form, the CDR3 reads TGCAGCGTTGAAGATCAGGGTCAGCCCCAGCATTTT. This gives the protein CSVEDQGQPQHF.

The chain recombines TRBV29-1 with TRBJ2-4, with TRBD1 as a possible D gene (6 bases). The CDR3 runs to 14 residues. Germline CDR1 is SQVTM and CDR2 is ANQGSEA. The V gene lost 4 bases and the J gene lost 6 bases, with 16 bases spanning the gap. CDR3 coding DNA: TGCAGCGTTGTCCAGGGGACGGGCGGAAACATTCAGTACTTC. Amino acids: CSVVQGTGGNIQYF.

V and J are TRBV19 and TRBJ1-1; 7 bases match TRBD1. Per germline, CDR1 LNHDA and CDR2 SQIVND (reference sequence). With 8 bases clipped from V and 1 base from J, the junction kept 10 bases outside the gene matches. The CDR3 spans 15 residues. This CDR3 is CASPGTEMGNTEAFF. Written as DNA, the CDR3 is TGTGCCAGTCCCGGGACAGAGATGGGGAACACTGAAGCTTTCTTT.

In this sample, this clonotype turned up many times. V gene TRBV20-1 combines with J gene TRBJ2-7; D is perhaps TRBD1 or TRBD2 (5 bases each). V gave up 1 base and J gave up 4 bases, with 26 bases separating them. Germline V CDR1 and CDR2: DFQATT, SNEGSKA (reference sequence). The CDR3 has 18 residues. CDR3 coding DNA: TGCAGTGCTAGAGCCCCAACGACCGAGGTGAGGGGAGTTTACGAGCAGTACTTC. It specifies CSARAPTTEVRGVYEQYF.

The J gene is TRBJ2-6, the V gene TRBV12-3 or TRBV12-4, with D unresolved. V lost 8 bases and J 0 bases, leaving 5 bases between the germline ends. The CDR3 loop spans 13 amino acids. The CDR3 sequence is CASCPSGANVLTF. The CDR3 DNA reads as TGTGCCAGCTGCCCCTCTGGGGCCAACGTCCTGACTTTC.

The sample holds many counts of this clonotype. The rearrangement links TRBV7-2 to TRBJ2-7; TRBD2 matches at 11 bases. The CDR3 loop spans 15 amino acids. CDR1 is SGHTA and CDR2 is FQGNSA in the germline V gene. V was pared by 6 bases and J by 2 bases, with 6 bases of the junction left unmatched. CDR3 coding DNA: TGTGCCAGCAGTATTCTAGCGGGGGGAACCTACGAGCAGTACGTC. Translated, it gives CASSILAGGTYEQYV.

This clonotype was counted between two and nine times. The J gene is TRBJ1-1, the V gene TRBV4-1, with a tentative D call TRBD1 (5 bases). Germline CDR1 is MGHRA and CDR2 is YSYEKL. CDR3 size: 14 residues. The V and J ends lost 1 base and 1 base respectively, with 7 bases between them. The chain's CDR3 is CASSQVTGNTEAFF. The CDR3 region has the DNA TGCGCCAGCAGCCAAGTTACAGGGAACACTGAAGCTTTCTTT.

By frequency in the sample, this clonotype is large. The J gene is TRBJ2-7, the V gene TRBV27; 8 bases map to TRBD2. The CDR3 has 15 amino acids. Germline V lookup: CDR1 MNHEY, CDR2 SMNVEV (reference sequence). V was pared by 1 base and J by 1 base, with 3 bases of the junction left unmatched. As DNA, the CDR3 is TGTGCCAGCAGTTTATTAGCGGGGTCTTCCTACGAGCAGTACTTC. This sequence encodes CASSLLAGSSYEQYF.

This chain joins TRBV15 and TRBJ2-1; D assignment may be TRBD1 or TRBD2 (6 bases each). Trimming removed 6 bases from V and 9 bases from J, with 27 bases in between. The V gene's germline CDR1 is LNHNV and CDR2 YYDKDF (reference sequence). CDR3 length: 17 amino acids. The CDR3 DNA sequence: TGTGCCACCAGAGGGGGAGGCTTCCCAGGGTTTGACGCTGAGCAGTTCTTC. It translates to CATRGGGFPGFDAEQFF. Supplemented by reference TRBV15 and TRBJ2-1, the full variable domain reads DAMVIQNPRYQVTQFGKPVTLSCSQTLNHNVMYWYQQKSSQAPKLLFHYYDKDFNNEADTPDNFQSRRPNTSFCFLDIRSPGLGDTAMYLCATRGGGFPGFDAEQFFGPGTRLTVL.

This clonotype occurred many times. CDR3 protein: CASSFGNTIYF. The DNA for the CDR3 is TGTGCCAGCAGTTTCGGAAACACCATATATTTT. This chain links TRBV6-5 with TRBJ1-3, with D unclear. This CDR3 contains 11 residues. Germline CDR1 and CDR2: MNHEY and SVGAGI. V was shortened by 4 bases and J by 4 bases, with 2 bases between the two germline ends.

This CDR3 is CASSGRGGGAGGQETQYF. DNA of the CDR3: TGTGCCAGCAGTGGCCGAGGGGGAGGGGCGGGGGGCCAAGAGACCCAGTACTTC. The chain has TRBV12-3 or TRBV12-4 and TRBJ2-5, with 8 bases that match TRBD2. The CDR3 is 18 amino acids. Losses at the gene ends were 5 bases for V and 1 base for J; bases not matched to a gene: 15.

Only a few counts were recorded for this clonotype. The J gene is TRBJ2-3, the V gene TRBV9; TRBD2 matches at 9 bases. Per the germline V gene, CDR1 is SGDLS and CDR2 is YYNGEE. The CDR3 has 15 residues. The V gene end was trimmed by 0 bases and the J gene end by 4 bases; junction bases not matched to a gene: 3. In DNA, the CDR3 is TGTGCCAGCAGCGTAGTTTCTAGCGGGGCAGATACGCAGTATTTT. Translating gives CASSVVSSGADTQYF.

The V call is TRBV6-2 or TRBV6-3, the J call TRBJ2-1; 8 nucleotides agree with TRBD1. The CDR3 is 14 amino acids. V was clipped by 6 bases and J by 6 bases; unmatched bases: 7. Germline lookup yields CDR1 MNHEY and CDR2 SVGEGT. CDR3 amino acids: CASSQGAWGNEQFF. The CDR3 DNA is TGTGCCAGCAGCCAGGGGGCTTGGGGCAATGAGCAGTTCTTC.

This clonotype was seen repeatedly, ten times or more. The chain joins TRBV12-3 or TRBV12-4 to TRBJ2-7; 7 nucleotides line up with TRBD2. V lost 3 bases to trimming and J lost 1 base; unmatched junction nucleotides: 3. This CDR3 spans 14 amino acids. The CDR3 sequence: CASSFTSASYEQYF. For the CDR3, the DNA is TGTGCCAGCAGTTTTACTAGCGCGTCCTACGAGCAGTACTTC.

This clonotype was picked up a small number of times. The chain couples TRBV15 to TRBJ1-2; D is perhaps TRBD1 (5 bases). Germline CDR1 and CDR2: LNHNV and YYDKDF (reference sequence). V dropped 1 base and J dropped 0 bases, with 9 bases sitting between them. This CDR3 comprises 15 residues. As DNA, the CDR3 is TGTGCCACCAGCAGAGGACAGCTCACTAACTATGGCTACACCTTC. As protein: CATSRGQLTNYGYTF.

V usage is TRBV7-8 and J usage is TRBJ2-2; unclear D gene. The CDR3 loop spans 16 amino acids. Per germline, CDR1 SGHVS and CDR2 FQNEAQ. Trimming left V 7 bases short and J 1 base short, with 16 bases between. The CDR3 DNA is TGTGCCAGCAACCCCCTGGGCCACCAGAACACCGGGGAGCTGTTTTTT. This sequence encodes CASNPLGHQNTGELFF.

The CDR3: CSVVGDSYEQYV. The CDR3 DNA reads TGCAGCGTCGTGGGGGACAGCTACGAGCAGTACGTC. This rearrangement joins TRBV29-1 to TRBJ2-7, with 7 bases matching TRBD1. Germline V gene sequence: CDR1 SQVTM, CDR2 ANQGSEA. The J segment lost 3 bases and the V segment lost 6 bases, leaving 5 bases of the junction unmatched. This CDR3 is built from 12 residues.

The V and J genes are TRBV6-1 and TRBJ2-2; D possibly matches TRBD1 or TRBD2 (5 bases each). Trimming cost V 8 bases and J 8 bases, with 9 bases left between them. The CDR3 runs to 11 residues. The germline V gene encodes CDR1 MNHNS and CDR2 SASEGT. CDR3: CASRGTGELFF. DNA for the CDR3: TGTGCCAGCCGGGGCACAGGGGAGCTGTTTTTT.

This clonotype has only a few counts. This sequence joins TRBV7-2 and TRBJ2-2, with D perhaps TRBD2 (5 bases). Trimming left V 6 bases short and J 5 bases short, with 10 bases between. The germline V gene has CDR1 SGHTA and CDR2 FQGNSA. The CDR3 loop spans 13 amino acids. The CDR3 spells CASRASGTGELFF. CDR3 nucleotide sequence: TGTGCCAGCAGGGCGAGCGGAACCGGGGAGCTGTTTTTT.

The chain is built from TRBV4-1 and TRBJ2-3, with TRBD2 identical over 7 bases. Unmatched junction bases numbered 9, after V lost 3 bases and J lost 6 bases. The CDR3 contains 15 residues. Germline CDR1 reads MGHRA; CDR2 reads YSYEKL. The CDR3 protein is CASSHDPGREDTQYF. For the CDR3, the DNA is TGCGCCAGCAGCCACGACCCAGGGCGGGAGGATACGCAGTATTTT.